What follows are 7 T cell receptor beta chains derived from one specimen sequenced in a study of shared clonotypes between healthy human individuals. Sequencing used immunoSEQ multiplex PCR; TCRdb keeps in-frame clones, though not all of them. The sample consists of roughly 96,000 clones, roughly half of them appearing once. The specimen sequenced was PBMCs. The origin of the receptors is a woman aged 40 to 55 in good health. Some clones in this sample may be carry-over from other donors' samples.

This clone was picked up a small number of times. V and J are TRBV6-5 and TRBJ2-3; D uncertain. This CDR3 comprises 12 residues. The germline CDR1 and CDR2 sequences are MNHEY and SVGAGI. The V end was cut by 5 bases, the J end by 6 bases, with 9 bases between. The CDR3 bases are TGTGCCAGCAGTAGCTCCGAGGATACGCAGTATTTT. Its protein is CASSSSEDTQYF.

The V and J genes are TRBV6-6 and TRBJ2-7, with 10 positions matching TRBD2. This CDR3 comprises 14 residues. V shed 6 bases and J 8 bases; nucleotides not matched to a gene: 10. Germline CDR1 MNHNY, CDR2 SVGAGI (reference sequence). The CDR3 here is CASSSTSGYGKQYF. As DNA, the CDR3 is TGTGCCAGCAGCTCGACTAGCGGGTATGGGAAGCAGTACTTC.

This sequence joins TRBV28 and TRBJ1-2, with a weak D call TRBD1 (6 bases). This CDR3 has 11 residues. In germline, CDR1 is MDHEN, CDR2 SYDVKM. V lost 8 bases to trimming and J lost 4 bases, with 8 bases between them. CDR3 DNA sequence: TGTGCCAGCTGGGGGCGCTATGGCTACACCTTC. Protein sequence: CASWGRYGYTF.

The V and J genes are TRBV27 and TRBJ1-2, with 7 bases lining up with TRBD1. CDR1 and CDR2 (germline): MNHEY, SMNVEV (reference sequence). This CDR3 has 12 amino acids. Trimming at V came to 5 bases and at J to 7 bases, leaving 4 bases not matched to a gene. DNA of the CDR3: TGTGCCAGCAGTCCACGACAGGGTGGCTACACCTTC. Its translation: CASSPRQGGYTF.

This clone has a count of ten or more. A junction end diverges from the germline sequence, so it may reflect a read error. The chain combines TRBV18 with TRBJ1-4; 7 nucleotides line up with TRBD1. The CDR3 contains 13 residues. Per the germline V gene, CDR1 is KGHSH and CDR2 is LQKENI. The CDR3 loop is CASSQGSGNQGVF. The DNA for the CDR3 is TGTGCCAGCTCCCAAGGATCGGGTAACCAGGGGGTTTTT.

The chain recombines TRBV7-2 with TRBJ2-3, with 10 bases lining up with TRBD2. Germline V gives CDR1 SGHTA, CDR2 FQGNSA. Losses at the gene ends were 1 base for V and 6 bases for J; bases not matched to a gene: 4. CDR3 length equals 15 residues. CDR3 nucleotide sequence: TGTGCCAGCAGCTTAGTGTGGACTAGCGGCGATACGCAGTATTTT. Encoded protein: CASSLVWTSGDTQYF.

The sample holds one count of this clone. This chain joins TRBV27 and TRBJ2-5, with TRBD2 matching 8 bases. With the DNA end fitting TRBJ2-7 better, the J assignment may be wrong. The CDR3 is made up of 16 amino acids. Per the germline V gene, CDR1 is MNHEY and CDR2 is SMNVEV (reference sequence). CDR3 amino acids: CASSSPGGGRRYEQYF. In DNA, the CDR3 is TGTGCCAGCAGTTCCCCTGGGGGCGGGAGGCGCTACGAGCAGTACTTC.